This T cell receptor beta chain was captured in a study of blood T cell repertoires in COVID-19. Study in general: Sources were T cells, B-cell-depleted T cells, or PBMCs; the material itself was cDNA or gDNA.

Seattle patients were enrolled while actively infected and followed longitudinally. Methods used by the authors: The assay estimated nucleated cells by amplifying reference gene primers. Using immunoSEQ multiplex PCR, the repertoire was profiled, and TCRdb retains in-frame clones only, with some absent. The DNA gave D and trimming, while V, J and clone size come from that table. The sample holds around 49,000 clones, about 76% seen once. The CDR3 consists of 15 residues. Germline values: CDR1 LNHDA, CDR2 SQIVND (reference sequence). J lost 5 bases, V lost 6 bases, and 8 bases had no gene match. This chain uses TRBV19 with TRBJ2-2, with TRBD2 identical over 8 bases. The sequencing input was peripheral blood. The sequence came from a woman of 80 years or more with COVID-19, enrolled during active disease. CDR3 residues: CASRGAAGATGELFF. CDR3 nucleotides: TGTGCCAGTAGAGGGGCAGCGGGAGCTACCGGGGAGCTGTTTTTT.